This T cell receptor (beta chain) was sequenced for a study of T cells after yellow fever vaccination (dated by TCRdb to about 2019). In terms of the full investigation: The SMART-Seq v4 Ultra Low Input RNA kit was used to prepare libraries from fractions with low cell numbers. Bulk TCR alpha and beta repertoires were sequenced longitudinally to track T-cell clones before and after primary and booster YFV17D yellow fever vaccination. Blood samples were taken at several timepoints before and after primary and secondary immunization, and bulk PBMC replicates and cell subsets were isolated. The cohort comprised two healthy male donors, one aged 18 to 30 and one aged 30 to 39 years. What the authors observed across the whole study: Compared with the primary T-cell response, the secondary T-cell response was weaker but faster, peaking on day 5 rather than day 15. Most clones expanded after primary vaccination were re-detected after the booster (almost 97% of CD4 and about nine tenths of CD8), suggesting broad memory maintenance. Because abundant contaminating clonotypes from the bulk population could be contained in FACS-sorted repertoires, computational filtering was required. A small share of clonotypes was detected in both CD4 and CD8 compartments, with the overlap likely arising from convergent recombination. Because only two donors were included in the study, the extent to which the findings can be generalized is limited.

Synthesis of TCR cDNA relied on 5'RACE template switching, a step that introduced a universal primer site along with unique molecular identifiers. Priming for cDNA synthesis came from both the TCR alpha and TCR beta constant segments. Library amplification involved two PCR steps, and the second step added sample barcodes and sequencing adapters. Sequencing of libraries was performed on Illumina HiSeq 2500 (2x100 bp) or NovaSeq (2x150 bp). The study's processing was this. MIGEC was used to demultiplex reads and collapse the reads into UMI consensus sequences, and MiXCR was used for V(D)J alignment. Vaccine-responding clonotypes were defined with edgeR using replicate PBMC samples, requiring FDR below 0.01 and a log2 fold change above 5 up to day 15. Each bulk clonotype was labeled CD4 or CD8 based on which sequenced repertoire, CD4 or CD8, contained the clonotype at higher abundance. The public reads were reanalyzed by TCRdb: fastp trimming at Q25, MiXCR alignment, in-frame beta chains only. Under each unique CDR3 protein, matching rows form one entry showing the most common genes and DNA. TCRdb, not the authors, supplied the V and J calls. For this sample there are about 300,000 distinct CDR3 sequences; roughly 6.8% appear just once. The top ten constitute over 15% of the sample.

This clonotype was picked up many times. What antigen it recognizes has not been identified. No clone much larger than this one lies a single base away; base qualities are absent. What the treatment or condition label conveys for this sample: live attenuated yellow fever vaccine strain. At each blood-draw timepoint, two biological replicates of bulk PBMCs were collected. PBMCs were isolated from peripheral blood using a standard Ficoll-Paque protocol. TriZol was used to extract RNA from bulk PBMCs, CD4 and CD8 fractions, and dextramer-positive and dextramer-negative fractions. According to the germline V gene, CDR1 reads MNHEY and CDR2 reads SVGAGI. The CDR3 goes from the cysteine to the phenylalanine over 15 residues. The sequence is cut down to CDR3 DNA, 45 bases in frame from base 1. The germline ends are 10 bases apart after V is trimmed by 2 bases and J by 2 bases.

The rearranged segments are TRBV6-5 and TRBJ2-1; TRBD2 is possibly the D segment (7 matching bases). Sequences were derived from PBMCs, sampled 45 days after the first yellow fever vaccination. The source of this sequence is a man aged 18-30 years who received the YFV17D yellow fever vaccine. The CDR3 protein sequence reads: CASSYGGAAYNEQFF. The DNA reads TGTGCCAGCAGTTACGGGGGGGCCGCCTACAATGAGCAGTTCTTC.